Following are 15 T cell receptor beta chains from one sample sequenced in a study of identifying expanded T cells in peripheral blood. TCRdb keeps only in-frame clones here, not all; method: immunoSEQ multiplex PCR. The repertoire has about 100,000 clones, over 70% of them found once; the top ten carry just over 5.5%. The sequenced material came from blood. The origin of the receptors is a person aged 18 to 75 in good health.

The chain joins TRBV6-6 to TRBJ1-2, with D perhaps matching TRBD1 (5 bases). V dropped 0 bases and J dropped 8 bases, with 19 bases sitting between them. The germline gives CDR1 MNHNY, CDR2 SVGAGI (reference sequence). CDR3 length equals 16 residues. The CDR3 DNA sequence: TGTGCCAGCAGTTACTCCCTCCCCTCCAGGGACCTCGGCTACACCTTC. Protein: CASSYSLPSRDLGYTF.

The chain is built from TRBV10-1 and TRBJ1-1; D not resolved. The CDR3 loop spans 13 amino acids. Trimming stripped 6 bases from V and 7 bases from J, with 15 bases between. Germline V CDR1 and CDR2: WNHNN, SYGVQD (reference sequence). CDR3 protein: CASRERVESEAFF. The CDR3, as DNA: TGCGCCAGCAGGGAGAGGGTGGAGAGTGAAGCTTTCTTT.

This clone was observed a few times. The chain joins TRBV14 to TRBJ1-2; a possible D gene is TRBD1 (6 bases). The CDR3 runs to 16 residues. Germline CDR1 and CDR2: SGHDN and FVKESK. Trimming shortened V by 4 bases and J by 4 bases, and 19 bases separated the two germline ends. This chain's CDR3 is CASSLMNRDISYGYTF. DNA for the CDR3: TGTGCCAGCAGCCTAATGAACAGGGATATCAGCTATGGCTACACCTTC.

As concerns this clone: One junction end disagrees with the germline gene, perhaps due to a read error. The chain uses TRBV18 and TRBJ1-1; 9 bases match TRBD1. The CDR3 has 14 residues. From germline, CDR1 is KGHSH and CDR2 LQKENI. CDR3 protein: CASSRDRVNPEAFF. The DNA of the CDR3 is TGTGCCAGCTCACGGGACAGGGTGAACCCTGAAGCTTTCTTT.

CDR3 sequence (DNA): TGTGCCAGCAGTTTATACGACAGGGACACTGAAGCTTTCTTT. Amino acids: CASSLYDRDTEAFF. V gene TRBV27 combines with J gene TRBJ1-1, with TRBD1 matching over 7 bases. Per germline, CDR1 MNHEY and CDR2 SMNVEV (reference sequence). This CDR3 is 14 amino acids long. V gave up 1 base and J gave up 3 bases; unmatched junction bases: 2.

This chain uses TRBV5-4 with TRBJ2-5; TRBD2 aligns across 11 bases. Per germline, CDR1 SGHNT and CDR2 YYREEE (reference sequence). The CDR3 runs to 15 residues. Trimming at V came to 2 bases and at J to 5 bases, leaving 5 bases not matched to a gene. The CDR3 DNA follows: TGTGCCAGCAGCTTCGCTAGCGGGGGGACGGAGACCCAGTACTTC. Translating gives CASSFASGGTETQYF.

The rearrangement links TRBV4-3 to TRBJ1-5, with a tentative D call TRBD1 (6 bases). Trimming pared 0 bases from V and 4 bases from J, leaving 13 bases between. This CDR3 spans 16 amino acids. Germline CDR1 LGHNA, CDR2 YSLEER. The CDR3 sequence is CASSQEWGGANQPQHF. The CDR3 DNA follows: TGCGCCAGCAGCCAAGAGTGGGGGGGGGCGAATCAGCCCCAGCATTTT.

The chain's CDR3 is CASSLGQGRFEKLFF. DNA for the CDR3: TGCGCCAGCAGCTTGGGACAGGGACGGTTTGAAAAACTGTTTTTT. This chain links TRBV5-1 with TRBJ1-4; 7 positions match TRBD1. This CDR3 comprises 15 residues. Germline lookup yields CDR1 SGHRS and CDR2 YFSETQ. The V and J ends lost 0 bases and 7 bases, in that order; junction bases with no gene match: 6.

The chain is built from TRBV7-2 and TRBJ1-4; no definite D call. Trimming cost V 5 bases and J 4 bases, with 14 bases left between them. CDR1 and CDR2 from the germline V gene are SGHTA and FQGNSA. CDR3 length: 15 residues. The CDR3 protein is CASSPRPNFNEKLFF. The CDR3, as DNA: TGTGCCAGCAGCCCCCGGCCGAATTTTAATGAAAAACTGTTTTTT.

This chain joins TRBV15 and TRBJ1-2; D is unclear. Trimming pared 0 bases from V and 2 bases from J, leaving 4 bases between. From germline, CDR1 is LNHNV and CDR2 YYDKDF (reference sequence). This CDR3 is 13 amino acids long. CDR3 protein: CATSREQNYGYTF. In DNA, the CDR3 is TGTGCCACCAGCAGAGAGCAGAACTATGGCTACACCTTC.

The V gene is TRBV14, the J gene TRBJ1-1; 10 bases agree with TRBD1. V lost 1 base to trimming and J lost 6 bases; unmatched junction nucleotides: 5. The CDR3 has 15 amino acids. Looked up from germline, CDR1 is SGHDN and CDR2 is FVKESK. CDR3 amino acids: CASSQGDRGIAEAFF. The CDR3 coding sequence is TGTGCCAGCAGCCAAGGGGACAGGGGAATCGCTGAAGCTTTCTTT.

The chain has TRBV29-1 and TRBJ1-2; possibly TRBD1 for D (5 bases). Trimming took off 7 bases at V and 2 bases at J, with 20 bases between the two ends. The CDR3 length is 15 residues. The germline CDR1 and CDR2 sequences are SQVTM and ANQGSEA. Here the CDR3 DNA reads TGCAGCGGAGGTCCAGGGAACCCCCCAAACTATGGCTACACCTTC. It codes for CSGGPGNPPNYGYTF.

V and J are TRBV6-5 and TRBJ1-1, with D unclear. Germline V gene data show CDR1 as MNHEY and CDR2 as SVGAGI. The CDR3 sequence is 13 residues long. Trimming cost V 1 base and J 1 base, with 4 bases left between them. CDR3 nucleotides: TGTGCCAGCAGTTACTTGCGGAACACTGAAGCTTTCTTT. It specifies CASSYLRNTEAFF.

The rearrangement links TRBV18 to TRBJ1-5; TRBD1 aligns across 8 bases. Germline lookup yields CDR1 KGHSH and CDR2 LQKENI. The CDR3 loop spans 14 amino acids. The V gene end was trimmed by 4 bases and the J gene end by 5 bases; junction bases not matched to a gene: 4. CDR3 protein: CASSQDRVYQPQHF. The CDR3 DNA reads TGTGCCAGCTCACAGGACAGGGTGTATCAGCCCCAGCATTTT.

The chain uses TRBV2 and TRBJ2-7; TRBD1 aligns across 9 bases. CDR1 and CDR2 (germline): SNHLY, FYNNEI. The trim removed 5 bases at V and 3 bases at J, leaving 5 bases unmatched. The CDR3 loop spans 14 amino acids. The chain's CDR3 is CASSLTGQGYEQYF. CDR3 sequence (DNA): TGTGCCAGCAGTCTTACGGGACAGGGCTACGAGCAGTACTTC. Full variable domain (rest looked up from reference TRBV2 and TRBJ2-7): EPEVTQTPSHQVTQMGQEVILRCVPISNHLYFYWYRQILGQKVEFLVSFYNNEISEKSEIFDDQFSVERPDGSNFTLKIRSTKLEDSAMYFCASSLTGQGYEQYFGPGTRLTVT.